Each of the 25 T cell receptor beta chains below was sequenced from the same sample in a study of blood T cells in healthy people across ages. A J-beta primer mix and a sample-barcoded 5' primer were used in a second PCR of roughly 6 to 11 cycles. One entry per CDR3 protein, called by TCRdb with MiXCR from the 5' RACE reads. The top ten clones hold less than 20% of a sample with about 570,000 distinct CDR3 sequences, 27% of them seen once. Source material: blood. The receptors shown here come from a woman aged 70 to 79 in good health.

The table lists this clonotype with a few counts. The J gene is TRBJ1-2, the V gene TRBV7-9; perhaps TRBD1 as D (6 bases). The CDR3 consists of 13 residues. The V gene's germline CDR1 is SEHNR and CDR2 FQNEAQ (reference sequence). Deletions cut 5 bases from V and 7 bases from J, with 14 bases between. The CDR3 DNA follows: TGTGCCAGCAGCCGGGGGGGCGGTAGTGGCTACACCTTC. It specifies CASSRGGGSGYTF.

The chain links TRBV20-1 to TRBJ2-5; D is perhaps TRBD1 (6 bases). The germline V gene encodes CDR1 DFQATT and CDR2 SNEGSKA (reference sequence). The V end was cut by 5 bases, the J end by 1 base, with 14 bases between. The CDR3 sequence is 14 residues long. The CDR3, as DNA: TGCAGTGCTGGGGGCAGGGAGAGCCAAGAGACCCAGTACTTC. Translation: CSAGGRESQETQYF.

The sample holds a few counts of this clonotype. This chain links TRBV20-1 with TRBJ1-2; weak D call: TRBD1 (6 bases). CDR3 length equals 15 residues. Trimming removed 1 base from V and 8 bases from J, with 20 bases in between. From germline, CDR1 is DFQATT and CDR2 SNEGSKA (reference sequence). The CDR3 loop reads CSARVRRGGLGGYTF. CDR3 coding DNA: TGCAGTGCTAGAGTCCGGCGGGGGGGGCTAGGAGGCTACACCTTC.

This chain connects TRBV20-1 to TRBJ2-5; TRBD2 might be the D (5 bases). The germline gives CDR1 DFQATT, CDR2 SNEGSKA (reference sequence). V lost 5 bases and J lost 0, with 10 bases in between. The CDR3 has 13 amino acids. The CDR3: CSALPLDQETQYF. DNA of the CDR3: TGCAGTGCTCTCCCACTAGACCAAGAGACCCAGTACTTC.

This rearrangement joins TRBV6-2 or TRBV6-3 to TRBJ2-5; a weak D match, TRBD1 (6 bases). With the DNA end fitting TRBJ2-7 better, the J assignment may be wrong. Germline V gene data show CDR1 as MNHEY and CDR2 as SVGEGT. The CDR3 is 15 amino acids. The CDR3, as DNA: TGTGCCAGCAGTGAGACCGGGACATCACGCTACGAGCAGTACTTC. Encoded protein: CASSETGTSRYEQYF.

This clonotype has a handful of counts. The V gene is TRBV29-1, the J gene TRBJ2-7; D ambiguous. From germline, CDR1 is SQVTM and CDR2 ANQGSEA. The CDR3 is made up of 15 amino acids. Trimming cost V 8 bases and J 6 bases, with 26 bases left between them. The CDR3 spells CSPPRSWKVEAEQYF. The DNA for the CDR3 is TGCAGCCCCCCCCGCTCGTGGAAGGTCGAGGCCGAGCAGTACTTC.

This clonotype was detected only a few times. This chain joins TRBV10-3 and TRBJ1-4; maybe TRBD1 (5 bases). Trimming took off 2 bases at V and 0 bases at J, with 16 bases between the two ends. Per the germline V gene, CDR1 is ENHRY and CDR2 is SYGVKD. This CDR3 is 18 amino acids long. The CDR3 region is CAISEKWDRTTTNEKLFF. The CDR3 nucleotides are TGTGCCATCAGTGAGAAGTGGGACCGAACGACAACTAATGAAAAACTGTTTTTT.

V is TRBV18 and J is TRBJ1-2; D is undetermined. V gave up 0 bases and J gave up 8 bases, with 13 bases separating them. CDR1 is KGHSH, CDR2 LQKENI, per germline. The CDR3 extends over 14 amino acids. CDR3 amino acids: CASSPPFRQEGYTF. The CDR3 nucleotides read TGTGCCAGCTCACCACCATTTCGGCAGGAGGGCTACACCTTC. Variable domain in full (rest from reference TRBV18 and TRBJ1-2): NAGVMQNPRHLVRRRGQEARLRCSPMKGHSHVYWYRQLPEEGLKFMVYLQKENIIDESGMPKERFSAEFPKEGPSILRIQQVVRGDSAAYFCASSPPFRQEGYTFGSGTRLTVV.

This clonotype was counted only a few times. This chain joins TRBV29-1 and TRBJ2-1; 7 positions agree with TRBD1. Germline V CDR1 and CDR2: SQVTM, ANQGSEA. This CDR3 has 12 amino acids. With V trimmed by 6 bases and J by 7 bases, 6 bases remained unmatched. The CDR3 region is CSVTGEGNEQFF. CDR3 bases: TGCAGCGTAACAGGGGAAGGGAATGAGCAGTTCTTC.

Here the CDR3 reads CASAQDSGWGQPQHF. CDR3 DNA sequence: TGCGCCAGCGCCCAGGACAGCGGTTGGGGGCAGCCCCAGCATTTT. The chain uses TRBV4-3 and TRBJ1-5; tentatively, D is TRBD1 (6 bases). The germline CDR1 and CDR2 sequences are LGHNA and YSLEER. Trimming pared 8 bases from V and 7 bases from J, leaving 21 bases between. The CDR3 totals 15 residues.

The chain links TRBV7-2 to TRBJ1-2; no clear D. Looked up from germline, CDR1 is SGHTA and CDR2 is FQGNSA. This CDR3 is built from 13 residues. Trimming shortened V by 5 bases and J by 6 bases, and 13 bases separated the two germline ends. CDR3 DNA sequence: TGTGCCAGCAGCCTAACCAACAACGATGGCTACACCTTC. It codes for CASSLTNNDGYTF.

The chain recombines TRBV20-1 with TRBJ1-1; 7 bases agree with TRBD1. This CDR3 comprises 15 residues. V shed 0 bases and J 1 base; nucleotides not matched to a gene: 5. Germline values: CDR1 DFQATT, CDR2 SNEGSKA (reference sequence). The CDR3 region is CSAREQGRRNTEAFF. In nucleotides, the CDR3 is TGCAGTGCTAGAGAACAGGGGCGACGGAACACTGAAGCTTTCTTT.

The table lists this clonotype with a few counts. J is TRBJ1-5 and V is TRBV7-2; tentative D call: TRBD1 (5 bases). The V end was cut by 1 base, the J end by 0 bases, with 10 bases between. The CDR3 has 16 residues. Germline CDR1 reads SGHTA; CDR2 reads FQGNSA. The CDR3 coding sequence is TGTGCCAGCAGCTTAGGACAGAGAAATAGCAATCAGCCCCAGCATTTT. Translated: CASSLGQRNSNQPQHF.

This clonotype was counted a few times. The chain has TRBV5-1 and TRBJ2-4; possible D gene TRBD1, 6 bases. Germline V gene sequence: CDR1 SGHRS, CDR2 YFSETQ. The CDR3 is 13 residues long. V lost 0 bases to trimming and J lost 8 bases, with 9 bases between them. CDR3 bases: TGCGCCAGCAGCTTGGAAGGGGGTTACATTCAGTACTTC. Translation gives CASSLEGGYIQYF. Full variable domain (outside the CDR3, taken from reference TRBV5-1 and TRBJ2-4): KAGVTQTPRYLIKTRGQQVTLSCSPISGHRSVSWYQQTPGQGLQFLFEYFSETQRNKGNFPGRFSGRQFSNSRSEMNVSTLELGDSALYLCASSLEGGYIQYFGAGTRLSVL.

This clonotype was detected only a few times. The chain uses TRBV29-1 and TRBJ1-2; 8 bases line up with TRBD1. Germline CDR1 reads SQVTM; CDR2 reads ANQGSEA. V was clipped by 2 bases and J by 6 bases; unmatched bases: 5. The CDR3 has 13 residues. The CDR3 DNA follows: TGCAGCGTTGAATGGACAGGGTCCCATGGCTACACCTTC. Translated, it gives CSVEWTGSHGYTF.

This sequence joins TRBV6-5 and TRBJ1-1, with TRBD1 as a possible D gene (5 bases). The germline V gene has CDR1 MNHEY and CDR2 SVGAGI. The CDR3 loop spans 15 amino acids. The ends were cut back, 5 bases at V and 1 base at J, with 14 bases in the middle. The CDR3 protein is CASSPGYGRNTEAFF. The CDR3 DNA is TGTGCCAGCAGTCCAGGGTATGGGAGGAACACTGAAGCTTTCTTT.

A few counts support this clonotype. The J gene is TRBJ2-7, the V gene TRBV9; D is perhaps TRBD1 or TRBD2 (5 bases each). The germline gives CDR1 SGDLS, CDR2 YYNGEE. Trimming stripped 4 bases from V and 2 bases from J, with 16 bases between. The CDR3 runs 15 residues. CDR3: CASSLGWGITYEQYF. The CDR3 nucleotides are TGTGCCAGCAGCCTAGGATGGGGGATCACCTACGAGCAGTACTTC.

This clonotype was found a few times. This chain joins TRBV9 and TRBJ2-1; 12 bases line up with TRBD2. Per germline, CDR1 SGDLS and CDR2 YYNGEE. Trimming at V came to 4 bases and at J to 6 bases, leaving 5 bases not matched to a gene. The CDR3 is made up of 15 amino acids. This CDR3 reads CASSITSGGFNEQFF. The CDR3 DNA is TGTGCCAGCAGCATAACTAGCGGGGGGTTCAATGAGCAGTTCTTC.

Only a few counts were recorded for this clonotype. The chain recombines TRBV11-3 with TRBJ2-1; TRBD2 matches 8 bases. The CDR3 is 12 residues long. Trimming removed 3 bases from V and 15 bases from J; junction bases left unmatched: 7. CDR1 is SGHNT and CDR2 is YENEEA in the germline V gene. CDR3 coding DNA: TGTGCCAGCAGCTTTAGCGGGGCCCTGAGGTTCTTC. Its protein is CASSFSGALRFF. The full variable domain, in which reference TRBV11-3 and TRBJ2-1 provide the parts outside the CDR3, is EAGVVQSPRYKIIEKKQPVAFWCNPISGHNTLYWYLQNLGQGPELLIRYENEEAVDDSQLPKDRFSAERLKGVDSTLKIQPAELGDSAVYLCASSFSGALRFFGPGTRLTVL.

The sample holds many counts of this clonotype. The CDR3 nucleotides read TGTGCCAGCAGCAAATCGACAGGGACGGAGTACTTC. Residues: CASSKSTGTEYF. The V call is TRBV3-1, the J call TRBJ2-5; the match to TRBD1 covers 7 bases. V lost 5 bases and J lost 12; bases outside the gene matches: 9. The length of the CDR3 is 12 residues. Germline CDR1 and CDR2: LGHDT and YNNKEL (reference sequence).

The chain carries TRBV20-1 and TRBJ2-3, with D uncertain. The V gene lost 0 bases and the J gene lost 9 bases, with 16 bases spanning the gap. CDR1 and CDR2 from the germline V gene are DFQATT and SNEGSKA (reference sequence). This CDR3 is 14 amino acids long. This chain's CDR3 is CSARDLEPGGTQYF. CDR3 in DNA: TGCAGTGCTAGAGATCTGGAGCCGGGTGGCACGCAGTATTTT.

With respect to this clonotype: The CDR3 end shows no conserved phenylalanine or tryptophan, and so a read error is likely. This chain links TRBV10-3 with TRBJ1-1, with D uncertain. Trimming pared 3 bases from V and 1 base from J, leaving 6 bases between. The CDR3 covers 13 residues. Germline V gene lookup returns CDR1 ENHRY and CDR2 SYGVKD. For the CDR3, the DNA is TGTGCCATCAGTGAAACAGAGAACACTGAAGCTTTCTCT. Residues: CAISETENTEAFS.

As concerns this clonotype: Germline and junction disagree at one end, which may indicate a read error. The chain couples TRBV3-1 to TRBJ1-1; maybe TRBD1 (5 bases). The germline V gene has CDR1 LGHDT and CDR2 YNNKEL (reference sequence). This CDR3 is built from 14 residues. The CDR3, as DNA: TGTGCCAGCAGCCAGGGACCAGGCTACTATGAAGCTCTCTTT. As protein: CASSQGPGYYEALF.

The CDR3 sequence is CAFMLGTGFPRNYGYTF. The CDR3 region has the DNA TGTGCCTTCATGCTCGGGACAGGGTTTCCTCGGAACTATGGCTACACCTTC. The V call is TRBV30, the J call TRBJ1-2; the match to TRBD1 covers 9 bases. Germline CDR1 is GTSNPN and CDR2 is SVGIG (reference sequence). The length of the CDR3 is 17 residues. J was trimmed by 2 bases and V by 7 bases; bases with no gene match: 17.

The J gene is TRBJ2-2, the V gene TRBV12-3 or TRBV12-4; 9 nucleotides agree with TRBD1. V shed 6 bases, J shed 4 bases, and the junction held 3 bases outside the gene matches. CDR3 length: 14 amino acids. The CDR3 here is CASRRDRVTGELFF. Here the CDR3 DNA reads TGTGCCAGCAGAAGGGACAGGGTCACCGGGGAGCTGTTTTTT.